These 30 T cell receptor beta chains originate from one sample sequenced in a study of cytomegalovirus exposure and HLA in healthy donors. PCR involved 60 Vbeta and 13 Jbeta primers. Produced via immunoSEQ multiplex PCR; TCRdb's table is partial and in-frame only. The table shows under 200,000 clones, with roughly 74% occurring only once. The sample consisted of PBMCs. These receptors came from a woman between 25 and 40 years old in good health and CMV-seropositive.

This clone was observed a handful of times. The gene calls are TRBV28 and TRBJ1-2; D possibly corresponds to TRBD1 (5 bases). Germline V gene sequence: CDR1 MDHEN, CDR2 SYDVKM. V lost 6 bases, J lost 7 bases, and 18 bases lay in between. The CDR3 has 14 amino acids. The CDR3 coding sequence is TGTGCCAGCAGAATCCCCGACAGAGCGGGTGGCTACACCTTC. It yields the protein CASRIPDRAGGYTF.

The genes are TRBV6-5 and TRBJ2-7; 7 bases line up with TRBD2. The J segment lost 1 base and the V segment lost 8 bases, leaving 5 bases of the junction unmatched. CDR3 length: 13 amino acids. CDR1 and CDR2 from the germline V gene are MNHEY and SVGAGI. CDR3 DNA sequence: TGTGCCAGCCAGGGAGGGGTTTCCTACGAGCAGTACTTC. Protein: CASQGGVSYEQYF.

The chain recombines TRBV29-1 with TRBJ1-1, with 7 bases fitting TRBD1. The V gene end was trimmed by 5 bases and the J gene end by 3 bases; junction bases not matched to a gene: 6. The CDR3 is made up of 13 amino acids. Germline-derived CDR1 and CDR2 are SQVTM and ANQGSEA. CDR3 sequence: CSVPTGSYTEAFF. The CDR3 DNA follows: TGCAGCGTTCCGACAGGGAGCTACACTGAAGCTTTCTTT.

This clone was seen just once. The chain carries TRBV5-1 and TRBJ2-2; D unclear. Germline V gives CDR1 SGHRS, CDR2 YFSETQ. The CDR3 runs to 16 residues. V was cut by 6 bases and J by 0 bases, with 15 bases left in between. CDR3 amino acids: CASTPDLGSNTGELFF. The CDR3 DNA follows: TGCGCCAGCACCCCTGACTTAGGCTCGAACACCGGGGAGCTGTTTTTT.

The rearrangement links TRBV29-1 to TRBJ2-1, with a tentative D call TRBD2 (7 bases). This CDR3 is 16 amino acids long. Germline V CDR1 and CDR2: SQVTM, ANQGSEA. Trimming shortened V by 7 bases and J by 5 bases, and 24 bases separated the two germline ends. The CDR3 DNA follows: TGCAGCGCCAGAGGCACAGGGCGGGAGATTCACAATGAGCAGTTCTTC. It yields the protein CSARGTGREIHNEQFF.

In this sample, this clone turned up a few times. CDR3 sequence reads: CASSLLQGLGYTF. For the CDR3, the DNA is TGTGCCAGCAGCTTGCTCCAGGGTCTTGGCTACACCTTC. The chain combines TRBV5-6 with TRBJ1-2, with a weak D call TRBD1 (5 bases). The CDR3 covers 13 residues. Germline V gene sequence: CDR1 SGHDT, CDR2 YYEEEE. Trimming cost V 1 base and J 7 bases, with 11 bases left between them.

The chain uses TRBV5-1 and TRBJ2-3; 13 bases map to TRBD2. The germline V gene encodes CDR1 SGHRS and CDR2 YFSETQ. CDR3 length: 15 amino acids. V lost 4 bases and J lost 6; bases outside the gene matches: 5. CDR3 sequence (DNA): TGCGCCAGCAGCCCCCCGACTAGCGGGAGGGATACGCAGTATTTT. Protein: CASSPPTSGRDTQYF.

The CDR3 region is CASSLDFRGDNEQFF. Written as DNA, the CDR3 is TGTGCCAGCAGCTTAGATTTCCGCGGTGACAATGAGCAGTTCTTC. The rearrangement uses TRBV7-2 and TRBJ2-1; D ambiguous. The CDR3 runs to 15 residues. Germline V gene lookup returns CDR1 SGHTA and CDR2 FQGNSA. V was pared by 1 base and J by 5 bases, with 12 bases between.

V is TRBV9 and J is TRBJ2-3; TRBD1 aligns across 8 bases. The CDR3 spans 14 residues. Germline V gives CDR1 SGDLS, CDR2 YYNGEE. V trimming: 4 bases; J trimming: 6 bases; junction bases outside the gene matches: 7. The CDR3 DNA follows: TGTGCCAGCAGCCCCTGGACAGGGCCCGATACGCAGTATTTT. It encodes CASSPWTGPDTQYF.

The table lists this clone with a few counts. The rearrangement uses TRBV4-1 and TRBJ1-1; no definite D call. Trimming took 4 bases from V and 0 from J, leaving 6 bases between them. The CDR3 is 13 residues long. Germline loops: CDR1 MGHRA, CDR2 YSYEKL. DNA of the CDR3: TGCGCCAGCAGCCTAAACTTGAACACTGAAGCTTTCTTT. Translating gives CASSLNLNTEAFF.

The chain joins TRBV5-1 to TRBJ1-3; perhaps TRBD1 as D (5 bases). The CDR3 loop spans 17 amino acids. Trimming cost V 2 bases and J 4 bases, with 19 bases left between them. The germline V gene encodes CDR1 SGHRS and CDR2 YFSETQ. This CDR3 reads CASSLDLTRRGGNTIYF. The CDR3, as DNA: TGCGCCAGCAGCTTAGACCTTACCAGGAGGGGAGGAAACACCATATATTTT. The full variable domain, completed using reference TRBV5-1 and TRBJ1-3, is KAGVTQTPRYLIKTRGQQVTLSCSPISGHRSVSWYQQTPGQGLQFLFEYFSETQRNKGNFPGRFSGRQFSNSRSEMNVSTLELGDSALYLCASSLDLTRRGGNTIYFGEGSWLTVV.

The CDR3 nucleotides read TGCGCCAGCAGTGACCCCCCCTACTCTGCAGGCTACACCTTC. Its protein product is CASSDPPYSAGYTF. The V and J genes are TRBV10-1 and TRBJ1-2; D is uncertain. Trimming left V 3 bases short and J 8 bases short, with 16 bases between. Germline-derived CDR1 and CDR2 are WNHNN and SYGVQD (reference sequence). This CDR3 is built from 14 residues.

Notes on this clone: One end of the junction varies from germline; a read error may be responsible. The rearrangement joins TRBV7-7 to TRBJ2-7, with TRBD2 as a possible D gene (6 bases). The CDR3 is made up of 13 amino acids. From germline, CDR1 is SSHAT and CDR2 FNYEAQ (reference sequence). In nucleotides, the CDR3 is TGTGCTAGCAGTTACACCCCTAGCGAAGAGCAGTACTTC. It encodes CASSYTPSEEQYF.

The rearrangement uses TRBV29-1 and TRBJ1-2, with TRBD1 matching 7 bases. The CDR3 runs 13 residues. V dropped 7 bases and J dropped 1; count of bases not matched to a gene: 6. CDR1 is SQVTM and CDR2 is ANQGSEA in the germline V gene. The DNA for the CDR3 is TGCAGCGCCCGGGACAGCAGTAACTATGGCTACACCTTC. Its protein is CSARDSSNYGYTF. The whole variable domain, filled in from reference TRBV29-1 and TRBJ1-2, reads SAVISQKPSRDICQRGTSLTIQCQVDSQVTMMFWYRQQPGQSLTLIATANQGSEATYESGFVIDKFPISRPNLTFSTLTVSNMSPEDSSIYLCSARDSSNYGYTFGSGTRLTVV.

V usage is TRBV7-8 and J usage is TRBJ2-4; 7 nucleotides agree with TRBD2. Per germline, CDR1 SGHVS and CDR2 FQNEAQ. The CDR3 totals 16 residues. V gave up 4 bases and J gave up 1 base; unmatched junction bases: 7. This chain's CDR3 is CASSYSDGGAKNIQYF. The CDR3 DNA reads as TGTGCCAGCAGCTATTCCGACGGGGGGGCCAAAAACATTCAGTACTTC.

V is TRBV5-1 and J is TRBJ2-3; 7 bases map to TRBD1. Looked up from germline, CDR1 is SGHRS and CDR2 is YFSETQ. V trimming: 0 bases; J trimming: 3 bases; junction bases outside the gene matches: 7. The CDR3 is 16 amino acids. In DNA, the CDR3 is TGCGCCAGCAGCTTGGGTGACAGGGTGATGACAGATACGCAGTATTTT. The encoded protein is CASSLGDRVMTDTQYF.

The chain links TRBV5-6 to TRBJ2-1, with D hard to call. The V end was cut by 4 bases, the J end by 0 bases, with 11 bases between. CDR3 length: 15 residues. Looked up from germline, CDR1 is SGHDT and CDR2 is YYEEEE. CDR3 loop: CASSPRRFSYNEQFF. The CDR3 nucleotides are TGTGCCAGCAGCCCCCGGCGGTTCTCCTACAATGAGCAGTTCTTC.

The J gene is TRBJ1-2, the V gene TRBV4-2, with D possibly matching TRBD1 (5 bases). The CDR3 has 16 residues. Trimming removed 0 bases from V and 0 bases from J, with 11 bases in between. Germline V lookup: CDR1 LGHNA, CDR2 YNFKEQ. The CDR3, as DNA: TGTGCCAGCAGCCAAGAGCCTTCGGGGGCTAACTATGGCTACACCTTC. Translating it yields CASSQEPSGANYGYTF.

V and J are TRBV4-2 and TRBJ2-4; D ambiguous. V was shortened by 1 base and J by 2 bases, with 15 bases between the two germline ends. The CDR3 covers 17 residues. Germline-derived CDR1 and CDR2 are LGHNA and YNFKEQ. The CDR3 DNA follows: TGTGCCAGCAGCCAAGGAAGCCTGGTGCTATCCAAAAACATTCAGTACTTC. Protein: CASSQGSLVLSKNIQYF.

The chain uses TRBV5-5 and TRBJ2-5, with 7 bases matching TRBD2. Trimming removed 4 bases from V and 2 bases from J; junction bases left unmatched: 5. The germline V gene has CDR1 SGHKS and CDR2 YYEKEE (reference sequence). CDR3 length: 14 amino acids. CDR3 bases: TGTGCCAGCAGCCCCCGGGGGGTTCAAGAGACCCAGTACTTC. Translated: CASSPRGVQETQYF.

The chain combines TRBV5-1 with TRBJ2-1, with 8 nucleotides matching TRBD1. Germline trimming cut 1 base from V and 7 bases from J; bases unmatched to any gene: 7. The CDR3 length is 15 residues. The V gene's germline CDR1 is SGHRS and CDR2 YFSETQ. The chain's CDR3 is CASSLLQGVGNEQFF. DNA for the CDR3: TGCGCCAGCAGCTTGTTACAGGGGGTCGGGAATGAGCAGTTCTTC.

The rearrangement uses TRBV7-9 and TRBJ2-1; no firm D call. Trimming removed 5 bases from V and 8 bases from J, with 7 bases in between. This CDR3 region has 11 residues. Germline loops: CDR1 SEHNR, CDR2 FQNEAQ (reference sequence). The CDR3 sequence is CASSPGYEQFF. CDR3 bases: TGTGCCAGCAGCCCAGGATATGAGCAGTTCTTC.

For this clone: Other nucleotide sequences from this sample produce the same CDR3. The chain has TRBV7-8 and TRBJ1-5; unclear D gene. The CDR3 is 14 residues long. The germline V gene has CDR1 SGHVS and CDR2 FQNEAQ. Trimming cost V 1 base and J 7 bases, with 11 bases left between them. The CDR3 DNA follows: TGTGCCAGCAGCTTAGGGGGAGGAGGCCAGCCCCAGCATTTT. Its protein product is CASSLGGGGQPQHF.

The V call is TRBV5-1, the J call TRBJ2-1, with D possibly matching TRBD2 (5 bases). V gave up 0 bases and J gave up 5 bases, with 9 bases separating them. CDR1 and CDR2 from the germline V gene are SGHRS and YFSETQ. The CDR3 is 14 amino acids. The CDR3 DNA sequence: TGCGCCAGCAGCTTGGCCTGGGGAGACAATGAGCAGTTCTTC. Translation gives CASSLAWGDNEQFF.

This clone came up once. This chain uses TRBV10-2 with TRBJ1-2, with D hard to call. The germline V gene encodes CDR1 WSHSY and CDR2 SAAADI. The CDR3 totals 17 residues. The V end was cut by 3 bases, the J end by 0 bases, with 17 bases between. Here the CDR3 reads CASSEGLSWGANYGYTF. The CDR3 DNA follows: TGCGCCAGCAGTGAAGGCCTCTCGTGGGGAGCTAACTATGGCTACACCTTC.

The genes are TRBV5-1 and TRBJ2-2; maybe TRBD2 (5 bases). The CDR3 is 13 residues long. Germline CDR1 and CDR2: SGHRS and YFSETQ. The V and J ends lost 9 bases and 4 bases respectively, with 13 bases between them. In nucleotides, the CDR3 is TGCGCCACGGGGTCTAGACGCACCGGGGAGCTGTTTTTT. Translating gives CATGSRRTGELFF.

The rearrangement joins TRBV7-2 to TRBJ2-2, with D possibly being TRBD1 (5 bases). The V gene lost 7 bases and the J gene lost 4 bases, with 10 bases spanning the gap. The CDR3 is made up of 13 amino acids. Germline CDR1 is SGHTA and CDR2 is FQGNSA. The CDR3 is CASNLDSTGELFF. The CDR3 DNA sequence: TGTGCCAGCAACCTAGACAGCACCGGGGAGCTGTTTTTT.

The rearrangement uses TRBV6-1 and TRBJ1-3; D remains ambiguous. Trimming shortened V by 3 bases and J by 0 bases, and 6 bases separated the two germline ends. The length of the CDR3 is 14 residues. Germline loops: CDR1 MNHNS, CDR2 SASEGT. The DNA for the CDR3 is TGTGCCAGCAGTGACCCCGTCTCTGGAAACACCATATATTTT. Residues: CASSDPVSGNTIYF.

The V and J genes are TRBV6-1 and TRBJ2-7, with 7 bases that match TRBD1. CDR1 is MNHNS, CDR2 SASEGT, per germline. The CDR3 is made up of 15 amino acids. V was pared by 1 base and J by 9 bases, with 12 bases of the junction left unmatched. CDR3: CASSEETRGHPSQYF. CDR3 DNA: TGTGCCAGCAGTGAAGAAACGAGGGGGCACCCGTCGCAGTACTTC.

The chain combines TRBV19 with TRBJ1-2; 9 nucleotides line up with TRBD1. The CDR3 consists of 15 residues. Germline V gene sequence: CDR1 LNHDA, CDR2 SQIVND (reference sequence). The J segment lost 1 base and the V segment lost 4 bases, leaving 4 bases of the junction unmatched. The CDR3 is CASSNRGLGNYGYTF. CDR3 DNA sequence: TGTGCCAGTAGTAACAGGGGGCTCGGTAACTATGGCTACACCTTC.